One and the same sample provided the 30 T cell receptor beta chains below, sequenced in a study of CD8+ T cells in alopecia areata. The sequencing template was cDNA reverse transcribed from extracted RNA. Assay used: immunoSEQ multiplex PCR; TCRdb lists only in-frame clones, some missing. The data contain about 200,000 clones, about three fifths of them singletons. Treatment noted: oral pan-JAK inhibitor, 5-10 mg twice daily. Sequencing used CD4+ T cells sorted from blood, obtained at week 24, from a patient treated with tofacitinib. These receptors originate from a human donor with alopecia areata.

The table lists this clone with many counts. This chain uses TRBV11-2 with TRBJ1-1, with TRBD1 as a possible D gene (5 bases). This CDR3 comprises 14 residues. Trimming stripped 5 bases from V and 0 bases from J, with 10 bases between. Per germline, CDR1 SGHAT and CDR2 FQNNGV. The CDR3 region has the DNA TGTGCCAGCAGCACTACAGGAGTGAACACTGAAGCTTTCTTT. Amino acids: CASSTTGVNTEAFF.

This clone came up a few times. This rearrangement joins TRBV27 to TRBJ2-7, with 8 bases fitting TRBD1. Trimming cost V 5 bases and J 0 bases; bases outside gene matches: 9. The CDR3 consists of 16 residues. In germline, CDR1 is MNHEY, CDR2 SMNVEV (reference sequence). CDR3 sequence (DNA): TGTGCCAGCAGTCCAAAACCGGGACAGGCCTCCTACGAGCAGTACTTC. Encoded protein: CASSPKPGQASYEQYF.

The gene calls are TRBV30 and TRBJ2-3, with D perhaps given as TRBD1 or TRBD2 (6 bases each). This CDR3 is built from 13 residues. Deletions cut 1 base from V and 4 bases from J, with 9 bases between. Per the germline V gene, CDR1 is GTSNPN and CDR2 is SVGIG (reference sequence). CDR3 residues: CAWSGGASDTQYF. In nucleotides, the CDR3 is TGTGCCTGGAGTGGGGGGGCATCAGATACGCAGTATTTT.

The CDR3 region is CASSALGGRRYTF. The DNA for the CDR3 is TGTGCCAGCAGCGCCTTAGGGGGAAGGCGCTACACCTTC. The V call is TRBV9, the J call TRBJ1-2; perhaps TRBD1 as D (6 bases). This CDR3 is 13 amino acids long. Germline V gene sequence: CDR1 SGDLS, CDR2 YYNGEE. V dropped 3 bases and J dropped 9 bases, with 15 bases sitting between them.

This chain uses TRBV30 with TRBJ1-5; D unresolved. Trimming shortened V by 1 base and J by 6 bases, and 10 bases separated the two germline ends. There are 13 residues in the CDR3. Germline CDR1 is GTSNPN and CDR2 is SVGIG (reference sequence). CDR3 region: CAWSGNKGQPQHF. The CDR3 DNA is TGTGCCTGGAGTGGTAATAAGGGTCAGCCCCAGCATTTT.

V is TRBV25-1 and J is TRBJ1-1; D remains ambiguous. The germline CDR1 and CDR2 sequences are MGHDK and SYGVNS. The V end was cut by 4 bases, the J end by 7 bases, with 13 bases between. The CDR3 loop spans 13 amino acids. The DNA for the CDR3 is TGTGCCAGCAGTGTCAGGCTTTTAGTTGAAGCTTTCTTT. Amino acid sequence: CASSVRLLVEAFF.

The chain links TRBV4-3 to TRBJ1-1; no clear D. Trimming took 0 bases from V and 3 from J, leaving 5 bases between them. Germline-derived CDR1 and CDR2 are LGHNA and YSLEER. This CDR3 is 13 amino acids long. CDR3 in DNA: TGCGCCAGCAGCCAAGATTCGGACACTGAAGCTTTCTTT. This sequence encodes CASSQDSDTEAFF.

For the CDR3, the DNA is TGTGCCAGCAGCCTAGAGGGGGGTGGCGGGACAGATACGCAGTATTTT. Translation: CASSLEGGGGTDTQYF. This chain links TRBV7-2 with TRBJ2-3; D is perhaps TRBD1 or TRBD2 (6 bases each). The germline gives CDR1 SGHTA, CDR2 FQGNSA. V was trimmed by 5 bases and J by 3 bases, leaving 18 bases between them. The CDR3 extends over 16 amino acids.

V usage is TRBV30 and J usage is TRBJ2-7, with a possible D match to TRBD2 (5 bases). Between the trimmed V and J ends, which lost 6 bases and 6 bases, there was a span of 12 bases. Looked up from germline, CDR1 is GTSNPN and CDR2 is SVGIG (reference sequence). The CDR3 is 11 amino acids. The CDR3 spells CACRPSFEQYF. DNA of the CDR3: TGTGCCTGTCGACCTAGCTTCGAGCAGTACTTC.

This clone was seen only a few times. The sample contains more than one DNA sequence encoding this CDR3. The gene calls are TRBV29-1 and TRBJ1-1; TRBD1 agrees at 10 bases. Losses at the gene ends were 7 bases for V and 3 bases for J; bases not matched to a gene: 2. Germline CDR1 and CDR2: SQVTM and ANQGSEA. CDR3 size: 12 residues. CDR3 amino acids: CSAGTGDTEAFF. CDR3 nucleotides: TGCAGCGCCGGGACAGGGGACACTGAAGCTTTCTTT. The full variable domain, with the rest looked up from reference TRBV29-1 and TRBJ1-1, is SAVISQKPSRDICQRGTSLTIQCQVDSQVTMMFWYRQQPGQSLTLIATANQGSEATYESGFVIDKFPISRPNLTFSTLTVSNMSPEDSSIYLCSAGTGDTEAFFGQGTRLTVV.

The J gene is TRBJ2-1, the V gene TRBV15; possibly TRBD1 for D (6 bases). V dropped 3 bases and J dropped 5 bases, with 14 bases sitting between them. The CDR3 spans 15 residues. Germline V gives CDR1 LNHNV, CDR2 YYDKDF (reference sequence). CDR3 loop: CATSRAGAENNEQFF. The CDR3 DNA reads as TGTGCCACCAGCAGGGCAGGGGCGGAAAACAATGAGCAGTTCTTC.

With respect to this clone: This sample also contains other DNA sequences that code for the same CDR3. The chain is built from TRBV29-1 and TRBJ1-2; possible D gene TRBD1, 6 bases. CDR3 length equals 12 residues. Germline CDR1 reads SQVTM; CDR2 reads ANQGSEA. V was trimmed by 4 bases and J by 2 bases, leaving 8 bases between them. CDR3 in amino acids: CSVGDTNYGYTF. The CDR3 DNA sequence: TGCAGCGTTGGGGACACCAACTATGGCTACACCTTC.

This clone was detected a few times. The CDR3 coding sequence is TGTGCCTGGAGTAGCCCAGCCACAGATACGCAGTATTTT. Its protein product is CAWSSPATDTQYF. V usage is TRBV30 and J usage is TRBJ2-3, with D unresolved. Per germline, CDR1 GTSNPN and CDR2 SVGIG (reference sequence). CDR3 size: 13 residues. Deletions cut 2 bases from V and 2 bases from J, with 8 bases between.

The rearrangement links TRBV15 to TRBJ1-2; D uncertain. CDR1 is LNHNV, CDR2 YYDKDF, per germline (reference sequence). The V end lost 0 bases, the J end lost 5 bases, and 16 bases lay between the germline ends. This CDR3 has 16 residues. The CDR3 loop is CATSRDGSAGSYGYTF. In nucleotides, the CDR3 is TGTGCCACCAGCAGAGATGGTTCGGCAGGTTCTTATGGCTACACCTTC.

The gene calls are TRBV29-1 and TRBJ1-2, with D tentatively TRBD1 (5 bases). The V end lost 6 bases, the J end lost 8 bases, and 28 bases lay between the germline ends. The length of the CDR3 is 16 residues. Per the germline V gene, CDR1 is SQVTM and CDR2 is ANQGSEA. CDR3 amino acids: CSVALKQDPFPGGYTF. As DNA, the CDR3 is TGCAGCGTCGCCTTAAAACAGGACCCCTTTCCCGGCGGCTACACCTTC. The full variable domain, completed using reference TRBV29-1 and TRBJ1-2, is SAVISQKPSRDICQRGTSLTIQCQVDSQVTMMFWYRQQPGQSLTLIATANQGSEATYESGFVIDKFPISRPNLTFSTLTVSNMSPEDSSIYLCSVALKQDPFPGGYTFGSGTRLTVV.

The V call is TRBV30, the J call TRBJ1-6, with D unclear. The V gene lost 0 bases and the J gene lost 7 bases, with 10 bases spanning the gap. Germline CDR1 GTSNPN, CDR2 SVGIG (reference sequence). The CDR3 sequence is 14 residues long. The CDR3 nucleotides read TGTGCCTGGAGTGTACTTCAGGAGAATTCACCCCTCCACTTT. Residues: CAWSVLQENSPLHF.

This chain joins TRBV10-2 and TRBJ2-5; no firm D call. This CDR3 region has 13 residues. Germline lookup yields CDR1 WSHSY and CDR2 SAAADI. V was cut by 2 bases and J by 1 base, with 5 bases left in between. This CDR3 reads CASSEDTQETQYF. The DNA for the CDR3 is TGCGCCAGCAGTGAGGACACCCAAGAGACCCAGTACTTC.

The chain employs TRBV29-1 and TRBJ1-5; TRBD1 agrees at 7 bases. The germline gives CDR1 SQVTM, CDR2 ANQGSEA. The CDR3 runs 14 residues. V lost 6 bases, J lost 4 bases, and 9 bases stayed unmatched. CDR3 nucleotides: TGCAGCGTCCGGATCGAACAGGGGAATCAGCCCCAGCATTTT. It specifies CSVRIEQGNQPQHF.

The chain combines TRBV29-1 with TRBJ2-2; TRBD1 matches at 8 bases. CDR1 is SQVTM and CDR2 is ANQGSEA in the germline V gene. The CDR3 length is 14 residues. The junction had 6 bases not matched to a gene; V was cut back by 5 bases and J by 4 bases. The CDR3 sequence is CSVKGQAITGELFF. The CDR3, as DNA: TGCAGCGTTAAGGGACAGGCGATCACCGGGGAGCTGTTTTTT.

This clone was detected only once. Here the CDR3 DNA reads TGTGCCTGGAGTGTACAGTGGTTGAACACTGAAGCTTTCTTT. This encodes CAWSVQWLNTEAFF. V usage is TRBV30 and J usage is TRBJ1-1; the D is unclear. Trimming removed 0 bases from V and 0 bases from J, with 8 bases in between. The germline gives CDR1 GTSNPN, CDR2 SVGIG (reference sequence). The CDR3 has 14 residues.

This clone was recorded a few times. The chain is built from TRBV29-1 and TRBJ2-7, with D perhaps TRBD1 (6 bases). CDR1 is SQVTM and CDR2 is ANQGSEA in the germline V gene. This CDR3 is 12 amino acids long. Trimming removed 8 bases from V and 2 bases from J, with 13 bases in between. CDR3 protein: CSMQGQTYEQYF. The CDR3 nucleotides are TGCAGCATGCAAGGACAGACCTACGAGCAGTACTTC.

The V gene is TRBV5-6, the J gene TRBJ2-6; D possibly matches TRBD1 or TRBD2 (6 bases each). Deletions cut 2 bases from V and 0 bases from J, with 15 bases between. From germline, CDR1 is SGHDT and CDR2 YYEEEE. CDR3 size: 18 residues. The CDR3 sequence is CASSFAPRGHSGANVLTF. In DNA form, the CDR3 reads TGTGCCAGCAGCTTTGCCCCTCGGGGGCACTCTGGGGCCAACGTCCTGACTTTC. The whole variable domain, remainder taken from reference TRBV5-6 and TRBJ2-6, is DAGVTQSPTHLIKTRGQQVTLRCSPKSGHDTVSWYQQALGQGPQFIFQYYEEEERQRGNFPDRFSGHQFPNYSSELNVNALLLGDSALYLCASSFAPRGHSGANVLTFGAGSRLTVL.

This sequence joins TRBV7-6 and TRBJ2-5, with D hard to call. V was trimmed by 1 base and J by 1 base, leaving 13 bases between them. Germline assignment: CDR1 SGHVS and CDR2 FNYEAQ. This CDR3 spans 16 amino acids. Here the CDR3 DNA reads TGTGCCAGCAGCTTAGGCTTAACCACCATCCAAGAGACCCAGTACTTC. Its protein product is CASSLGLTTIQETQYF.

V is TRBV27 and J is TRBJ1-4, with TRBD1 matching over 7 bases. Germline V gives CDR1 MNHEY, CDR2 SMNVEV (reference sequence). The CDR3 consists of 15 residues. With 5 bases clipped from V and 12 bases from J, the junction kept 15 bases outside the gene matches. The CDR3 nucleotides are TGTGCCAGCAGTCCGTCCGGGACAGCCATTTCAGAACTGTTTTTT. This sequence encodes CASSPSGTAISELFF.

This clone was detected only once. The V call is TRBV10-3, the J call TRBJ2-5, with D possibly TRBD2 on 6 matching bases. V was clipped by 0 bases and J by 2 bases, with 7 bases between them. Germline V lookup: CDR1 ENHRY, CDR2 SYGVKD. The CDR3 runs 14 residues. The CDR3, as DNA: TGTGCCATCAGTGAGTCGCGGGGACAAGAGACCCAGTACTTC. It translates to CAISESRGQETQYF.

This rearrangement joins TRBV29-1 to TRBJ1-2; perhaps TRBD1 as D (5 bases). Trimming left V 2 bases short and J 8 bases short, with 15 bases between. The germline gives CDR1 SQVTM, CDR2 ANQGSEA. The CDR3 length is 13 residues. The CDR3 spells CSVEPGQRGGYTF. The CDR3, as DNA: TGCAGCGTTGAACCTGGTCAGCGGGGGGGCTACACCTTC.

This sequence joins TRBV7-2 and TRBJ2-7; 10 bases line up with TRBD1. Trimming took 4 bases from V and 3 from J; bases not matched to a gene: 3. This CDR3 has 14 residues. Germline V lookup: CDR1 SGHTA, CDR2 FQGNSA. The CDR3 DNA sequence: TGTGCCAGCAGCTCACGGACAGGGGGCTACGAGCAGTACTTC. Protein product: CASSSRTGGYEQYF.

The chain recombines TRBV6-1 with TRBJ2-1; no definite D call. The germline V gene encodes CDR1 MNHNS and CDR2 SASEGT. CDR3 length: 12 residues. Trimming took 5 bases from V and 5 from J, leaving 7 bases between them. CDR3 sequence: CASSYKDNEQFF. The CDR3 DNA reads TGTGCCAGCAGTTATAAGGACAATGAGCAGTTCTTC.

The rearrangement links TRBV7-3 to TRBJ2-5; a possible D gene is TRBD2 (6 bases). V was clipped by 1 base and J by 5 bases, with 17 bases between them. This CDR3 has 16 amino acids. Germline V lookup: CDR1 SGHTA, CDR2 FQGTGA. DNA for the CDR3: TGTGCCAGCAGCTTAAACCGGGACTCCCCGGGGGAGACCCAGTACTTC. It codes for CASSLNRDSPGETQYF.

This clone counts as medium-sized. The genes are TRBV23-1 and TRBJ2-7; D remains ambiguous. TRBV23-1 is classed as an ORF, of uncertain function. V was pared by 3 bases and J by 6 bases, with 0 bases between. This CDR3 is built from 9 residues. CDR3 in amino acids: CASSHEQYF. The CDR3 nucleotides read TGCGCCAGCAGTCACGAGCAGTACTTC.